These 8 T cell receptor beta chains were all obtained from the same sample, sequenced in a study of cytomegalovirus exposure and HLA in healthy donors. PCR involved 60 Vbeta and 13 Jbeta primers. Method: immunoSEQ multiplex PCR; TCRdb's copy keeps in-frame clones and lacks some. The repertoire holds 180,000 or so clones, with roughly 77% as singletons. Sequencing was done on a sample of PBMCs. These receptors were taken from a woman aged 25 to 39 in good health and CMV-seronegative.

The table lists this clone with a count of one. This chain uses TRBV10-3 with TRBJ1-2, with D possibly being TRBD1 (6 bases). The germline V and J ends were trimmed by 2 bases and 8 bases, with 18 bases remaining between them. The CDR3 consists of 15 residues. CDR1 is ENHRY, CDR2 SYGVKD, per germline. Here the CDR3 DNA reads TGTGCCATCAGTGAGCTTGGACAGAAAATCGGCGGCTACACCTTC. Translation: CAISELGQKIGGYTF.

DNA for the CDR3: TGTGCCAGTGGGACAGGATGGGGCTCTGGGGCCAACGTCCTGACTTTC. Translating gives CASGTGWGSGANVLTF. V and J are TRBV19 and TRBJ2-6; 8 bases match TRBD1. The CDR3 has 16 amino acids. The germline gives CDR1 LNHDA, CDR2 SQIVND (reference sequence). V lost 8 bases and J lost 0; bases outside the gene matches: 6.

This chain's CDR3 is CASSLVRLGGNEQFF. CDR3 DNA sequence: TGTGCCAGCAGCTTAGTTAGGCTAGGAGGGAATGAGCAGTTCTTC. The chain uses TRBV7-2 and TRBJ2-1; possible D gene TRBD2, 6 bases. Trimming shortened V by 1 base and J by 7 bases, and 14 bases separated the two germline ends. The CDR3 has 15 amino acids. Germline-derived CDR1 and CDR2 are SGHTA and FQGNSA.

This clone was counted a single time. V is TRBV6-5 and J is TRBJ1-2; D is perhaps TRBD1 (6 bases). Germline values: CDR1 MNHEY, CDR2 SVGAGI. CDR3 length: 13 amino acids. Trimming took off 0 bases at V and 6 bases at J, with 8 bases between the two ends. Here the CDR3 reads CASSYSGGDGYTF. The DNA of the CDR3 is TGTGCCAGCAGTTACTCAGGGGGTGATGGCTACACCTTC.

Remarks on this clone: Germline is not matched at one junction end, which may reflect a read error. This chain joins TRBV7-9 and TRBJ1-1; weak D call: TRBD1 (6 bases). The CDR3 has 13 amino acids. Germline CDR1 SEHNR, CDR2 FQNEAQ (reference sequence). CDR3 DNA sequence: TGTTCCAGCAGCTTTTCGACAGGCACTGAAGCTTTCTTT. Amino acid sequence: CSSSFSTGTEAFF.

The chain links TRBV30 to TRBJ2-2; TRBD1 is a possible D gene (5 bases). V lost 0 bases and J 6 bases, leaving 17 bases between the germline ends. The CDR3 loop spans 16 amino acids. Germline CDR1 is GTSNPN and CDR2 is SVGIG (reference sequence). The CDR3 bases are TGTGCCTGGAGTGTATGGGGAAGGGGCTATTCCGGGGAGCTGTTTTTT. Amino acids: CAWSVWGRGYSGELFF.

The rearrangement links TRBV27 to TRBJ1-4; TRBD1 agrees at 9 bases. Germline CDR1 and CDR2: MNHEY and SMNVEV (reference sequence). The CDR3 consists of 16 residues. The trim removed 0 bases at V and 7 bases at J, leaving 6 bases unmatched. The CDR3: CASSLSPDRGGEKLFF. Written as DNA, the CDR3 is TGTGCCAGCAGTTTATCCCCGGACAGGGGTGGTGAAAAACTGTTTTTT.

By proportion, this clone is medium-sized. The rearrangement uses TRBV6-4 and TRBJ2-3; 14 bases align to TRBD2. The CDR3 length is 16 residues. Per germline, CDR1 MRHNA and CDR2 SNTAGT. V was pared by 3 bases and J by 6 bases, with 5 bases of the junction left unmatched. CDR3 sequence: CASSEGTSGGLDTQYF. CDR3 nucleotides: TGTGCCAGCAGTGAGGGGACTAGCGGGGGCCTGGATACGCAGTATTTT.